The next 10 T cell receptor beta chains were all read from a single sample in a study of T cell repertoires in ileal Crohn's disease. Generated by immunoSEQ multiplex PCR, the TCRdb table keeps only in-frame clones and is missing some. The profile shows approximately 5,500 clones, under 85% of them singletons. The sample comprised ileal tissue. Receptors originate from an adult with Crohn's disease.

A word on this clone: The sample has other DNA sequences that encode this CDR3 too. The chain links TRBV7-9 to TRBJ2-7; weak D call: TRBD1 (6 bases). Trimming stripped 5 bases from V and 5 bases from J, with 13 bases between. Germline CDR1 reads SEHNR; CDR2 reads FQNEAQ (reference sequence). The CDR3 sequence is 13 residues long. CDR3 region: CASSPRGGDEQYF. CDR3 nucleotide sequence: TGTGCCAGCAGCCCCAGGGGCGGCGACGAGCAGTACTTC.

CDR3 DNA: TGCGCCAGCAGCCCGCAGGGGGCTGGAAACGAGCAGTACTTC. It encodes CASSPQGAGNEQYF. V is TRBV5-1 and J is TRBJ2-7, with 8 bases lining up with TRBD1. V lost 4 bases to trimming and J lost 5 bases; unmatched junction nucleotides: 8. CDR3 size: 14 residues. Looked up from germline, CDR1 is SGHRS and CDR2 is YFSETQ.

CDR3 loop: CSVGGLNTGELFF. The CDR3 DNA sequence: TGCAGCGTGGGTGGACTCAACACCGGGGAGCTGTTTTTT. The V and J genes are TRBV29-1 and TRBJ2-2; the D gene is possibly TRBD2 (5 bases). The CDR3 covers 13 residues. V was cut by 6 bases and J by 2 bases, with 10 bases left in between. Germline V gives CDR1 SQVTM, CDR2 ANQGSEA.

This clone was observed a handful of times. The chain employs TRBV6-1 and TRBJ2-6, with a possible D match to TRBD1 (6 bases). V gave up 4 bases and J gave up 0 bases, with 10 bases separating them. Germline values: CDR1 MNHNS, CDR2 SASEGT. The CDR3 is 16 residues long. The DNA for the CDR3 is TGTGCCAGCAGTGGTGAAGGGGGCTCTGGGGCCAACGTCCTGACTTTC. It translates to CASSGEGGSGANVLTF.

The chain couples TRBV7-9 to TRBJ2-5; D not certain. The V end lost 2 bases, the J end lost 10 bases, and 17 bases lay between the germline ends. This CDR3 comprises 14 residues. The V gene's germline CDR1 is SEHNR and CDR2 FQNEAQ (reference sequence). CDR3 DNA: TGTGCCAGCAGCTTAATAGGTGCAGGTCCGAGCCAGTACTTC. This gives the protein CASSLIGAGPSQYF.

The gene calls are TRBV4-1 and TRBJ2-6, with TRBD1 identical over 9 bases. Germline V CDR1 and CDR2: MGHRA, YSYEKL. The length of the CDR3 is 16 residues. V trimming: 4 bases; J trimming: 2 bases; junction bases outside the gene matches: 3. The DNA of the CDR3 is TGCGCCAGCAGCCCGGGGACAGGGCCTGGGGCCAACGTCCTGACTTTC. It translates to CASSPGTGPGANVLTF.

A single count supports this clone. The chain has TRBV29-1 and TRBJ2-3, with D uncertain. V was shortened by 6 bases and J by 2 bases, with 6 bases between the two germline ends. CDR1 is SQVTM, CDR2 ANQGSEA, per germline. The CDR3 spans 11 residues. The CDR3 protein is CSVDITDTQYF. In DNA form, the CDR3 reads TGCAGCGTCGACATCACAGATACGCAGTATTTT.

The chain combines TRBV7-9 with TRBJ1-1, with 7 bases fitting TRBD1. The J segment lost 1 base and the V segment lost 1 base, leaving 3 bases of the junction unmatched. CDR3 length: 15 amino acids. Germline-derived CDR1 and CDR2 are SEHNR and FQNEAQ (reference sequence). The CDR3 region has the DNA TGTGCCAGCAGCTTAGGACGGACAGGGAACACTGAAGCTTTCTTT. This gives the protein CASSLGRTGNTEAFF.

V is TRBV29-1 and J is TRBJ2-3; the D gene is possibly TRBD2 (6 bases). Germline values: CDR1 SQVTM, CDR2 ANQGSEA. CDR3 length: 13 residues. V gave up 8 bases and J gave up 3 bases, with 15 bases separating them. The CDR3 DNA reads as TGCAGCTTTATGGCGGGGCTGACAGATACGCAGTATTTT. It translates to CSFMAGLTDTQYF.

The gene calls are TRBV30 and TRBJ1-4; D unresolved. V was clipped by 3 bases and J by 5 bases, with 7 bases between them. This CDR3 has 12 amino acids. CDR1 GTSNPN and CDR2 SVGIG come from the germline V gene (reference sequence). CDR3 residues: CAWRPGNEKLFF. CDR3 coding DNA: TGTGCCTGGAGGCCGGGGAATGAAAAACTGTTTTTT.